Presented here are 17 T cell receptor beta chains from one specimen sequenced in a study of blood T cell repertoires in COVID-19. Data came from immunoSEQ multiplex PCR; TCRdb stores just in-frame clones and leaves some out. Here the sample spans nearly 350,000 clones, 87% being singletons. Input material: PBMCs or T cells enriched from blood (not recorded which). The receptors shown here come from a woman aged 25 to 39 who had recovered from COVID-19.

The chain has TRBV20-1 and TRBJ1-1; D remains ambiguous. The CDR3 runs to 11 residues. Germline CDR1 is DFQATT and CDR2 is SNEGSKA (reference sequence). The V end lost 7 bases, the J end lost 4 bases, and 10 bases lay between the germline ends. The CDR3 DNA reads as TGCAGTGGAGAGGGTCCCACTGAAGCTTTCTTT. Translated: CSGEGPTEAFF.

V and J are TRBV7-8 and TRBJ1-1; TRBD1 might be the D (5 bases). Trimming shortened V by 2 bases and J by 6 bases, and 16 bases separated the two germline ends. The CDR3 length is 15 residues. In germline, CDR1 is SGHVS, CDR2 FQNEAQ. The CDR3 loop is CASSLQYGGTAEAFF. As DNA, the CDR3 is TGTGCCAGCAGCTTACAGTATGGGGGGACGGCTGAAGCTTTCTTT.

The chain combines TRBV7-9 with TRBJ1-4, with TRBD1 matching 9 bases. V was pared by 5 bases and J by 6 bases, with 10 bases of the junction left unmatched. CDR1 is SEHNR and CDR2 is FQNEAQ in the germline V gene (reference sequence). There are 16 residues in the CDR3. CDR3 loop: CASSDPGQGSDEKLFF. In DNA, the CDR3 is TGTGCCAGCAGCGACCCGGGACAGGGAAGCGATGAAAAACTGTTTTTT.

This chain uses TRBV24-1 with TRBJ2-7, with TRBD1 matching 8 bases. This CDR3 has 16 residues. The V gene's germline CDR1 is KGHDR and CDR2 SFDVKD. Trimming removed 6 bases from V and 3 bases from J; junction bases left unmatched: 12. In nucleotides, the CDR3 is TGTGCCACCAGTCCATCGGGGGCAGGGGGCTACTACGAGCAGTACTTC. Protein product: CATSPSGAGGYYEQYF.

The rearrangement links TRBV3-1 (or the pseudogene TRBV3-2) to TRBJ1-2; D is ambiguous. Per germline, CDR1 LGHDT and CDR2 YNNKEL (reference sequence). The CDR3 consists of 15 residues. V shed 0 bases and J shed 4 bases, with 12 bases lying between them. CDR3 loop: CASSQDFSGPYGYTF. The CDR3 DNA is TGTGCCAGCAGCCAAGATTTCTCAGGTCCCTATGGCTACACCTTC.

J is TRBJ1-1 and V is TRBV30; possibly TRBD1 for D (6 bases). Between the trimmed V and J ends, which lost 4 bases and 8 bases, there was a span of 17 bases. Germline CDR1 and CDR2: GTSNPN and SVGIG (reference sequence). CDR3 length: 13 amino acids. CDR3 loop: CAWTTIGQSEAFF. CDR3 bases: TGTGCCTGGACCACTATAGGACAGTCCGAAGCTTTCTTT.

CDR3 sequence reads: CATHDRGKSPLHF. The DNA for the CDR3 is TGTGCCACCCATGACAGGGGTAAATCACCCCTCCACTTT. V usage is TRBV6-5 and J usage is TRBJ1-6; 8 nucleotides align to TRBD1. V dropped 10 bases and J dropped 10; count of bases not matched to a gene: 9. The CDR3 sequence is 13 residues long. The germline gives CDR1 MNHEY, CDR2 SVGAGI.

The CDR3 nucleotides read TGCGCCATTATTCCGGGACAAAGATACAATGAGCAGTTCTTC. Protein sequence: CAIIPGQRYNEQFF. The rearrangement links TRBV10-1 to TRBJ2-1, with D perhaps TRBD1 (6 bases). The CDR3 has 14 amino acids. Germline values: CDR1 WNHNN, CDR2 SYGVQD (reference sequence). V lost 10 bases, J lost 4 bases, and 17 bases lay in between.

The CDR3 DNA reads as TGTGCCAGCAGCGTAGGGGCCCCCTCTGGGGCCAACGTCCTGACTTTC. The encoded protein is CASSVGAPSGANVLTF. The chain uses TRBV9 and TRBJ2-6, with D uncertain. Between the trimmed V and J ends, which lost 0 bases and 0 bases, there was a span of 7 bases. The CDR3 sequence is 16 residues long. Germline V gene sequence: CDR1 SGDLS, CDR2 YYNGEE.

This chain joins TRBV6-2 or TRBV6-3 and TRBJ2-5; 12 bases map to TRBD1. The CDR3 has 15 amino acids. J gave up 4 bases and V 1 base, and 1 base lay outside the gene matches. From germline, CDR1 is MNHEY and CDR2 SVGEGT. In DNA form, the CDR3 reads TGTGCCAGCAGTTACTGGGACAGGGGGCGAGAGACCCAGTACTTC. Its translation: CASSYWDRGRETQYF.

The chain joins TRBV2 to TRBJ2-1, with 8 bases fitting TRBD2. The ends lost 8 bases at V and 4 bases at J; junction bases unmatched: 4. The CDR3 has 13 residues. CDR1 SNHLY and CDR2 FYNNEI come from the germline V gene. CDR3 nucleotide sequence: TGTGCCAGCCAGGCGGGGGGATACAATGAGCAGTTCTTC. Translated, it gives CASQAGGYNEQFF. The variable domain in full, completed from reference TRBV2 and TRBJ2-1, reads EPEVTQTPSHQVTQMGQEVILRCVPISNHLYFYWYRQILGQKVEFLVSFYNNEISEKSEIFDDQFSVERPDGSNFTLKIRSTKLEDSAMYFCASQAGGYNEQFFGPGTRLTVL.

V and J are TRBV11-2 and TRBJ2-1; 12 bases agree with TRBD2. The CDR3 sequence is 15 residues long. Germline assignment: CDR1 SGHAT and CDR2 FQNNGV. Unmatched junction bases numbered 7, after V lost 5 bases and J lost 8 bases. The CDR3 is CASSIQLAGGDEQFF. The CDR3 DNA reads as TGTGCCAGCAGCATACAACTAGCGGGGGGCGATGAGCAGTTCTTC. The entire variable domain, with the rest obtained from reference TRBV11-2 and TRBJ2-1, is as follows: EAGVAQSPRYKIIEKRQSVAFWCNPISGHATLYWYQQILGQGPKLLIQFQNNGVVDDSQLPKDRFSAERLKGVDSTLKIQPAKLEDSAVYLCASSIQLAGGDEQFFGPGTRLTVL.

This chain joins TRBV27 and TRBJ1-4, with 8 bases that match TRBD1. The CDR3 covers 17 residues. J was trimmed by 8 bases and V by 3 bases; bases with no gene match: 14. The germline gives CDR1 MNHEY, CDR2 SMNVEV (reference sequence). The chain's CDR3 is CASSFSAGDRGVEKLFF. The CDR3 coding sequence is TGTGCCAGCAGTTTCTCCGCCGGAGACAGGGGCGTCGAAAAACTGTTTTTT.

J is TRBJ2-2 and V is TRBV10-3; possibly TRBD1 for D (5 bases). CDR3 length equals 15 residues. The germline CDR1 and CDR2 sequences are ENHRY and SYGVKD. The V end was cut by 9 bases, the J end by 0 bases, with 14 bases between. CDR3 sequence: CAMLRGPANTGELFF. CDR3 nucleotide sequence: TGTGCCATGCTAAGGGGCCCCGCGAACACCGGGGAGCTGTTTTTT.

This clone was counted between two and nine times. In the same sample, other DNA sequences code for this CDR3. CDR3 loop: CASSYRAGDYGYTF. The CDR3, as DNA: TGTGCCAGCAGTTACAGGGCGGGGGACTATGGCTACACCTTC. V usage is TRBV6-5 and J usage is TRBJ1-2; D is possibly TRBD1 (5 bases). The CDR3 is 14 residues long. With 2 bases removed from V and 3 bases from J, the gap between germline ends came to 10 bases. Germline-derived CDR1 and CDR2 are MNHEY and SVGAGI.

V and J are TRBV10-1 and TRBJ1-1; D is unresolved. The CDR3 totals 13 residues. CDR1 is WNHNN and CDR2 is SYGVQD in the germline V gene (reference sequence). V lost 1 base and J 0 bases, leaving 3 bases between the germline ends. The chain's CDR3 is CASSEYMNTEAFF. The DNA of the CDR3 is TGCGCCAGCAGTGAGTACATGAACACTGAAGCTTTCTTT.

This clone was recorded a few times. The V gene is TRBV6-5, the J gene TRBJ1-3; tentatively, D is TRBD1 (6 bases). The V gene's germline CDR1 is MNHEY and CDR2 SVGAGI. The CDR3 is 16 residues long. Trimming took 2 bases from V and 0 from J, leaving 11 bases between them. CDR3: CASSYGQGNSGNTIYF. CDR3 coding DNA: TGTGCCAGCAGTTACGGGCAGGGGAACTCTGGAAACACCATATATTTT.